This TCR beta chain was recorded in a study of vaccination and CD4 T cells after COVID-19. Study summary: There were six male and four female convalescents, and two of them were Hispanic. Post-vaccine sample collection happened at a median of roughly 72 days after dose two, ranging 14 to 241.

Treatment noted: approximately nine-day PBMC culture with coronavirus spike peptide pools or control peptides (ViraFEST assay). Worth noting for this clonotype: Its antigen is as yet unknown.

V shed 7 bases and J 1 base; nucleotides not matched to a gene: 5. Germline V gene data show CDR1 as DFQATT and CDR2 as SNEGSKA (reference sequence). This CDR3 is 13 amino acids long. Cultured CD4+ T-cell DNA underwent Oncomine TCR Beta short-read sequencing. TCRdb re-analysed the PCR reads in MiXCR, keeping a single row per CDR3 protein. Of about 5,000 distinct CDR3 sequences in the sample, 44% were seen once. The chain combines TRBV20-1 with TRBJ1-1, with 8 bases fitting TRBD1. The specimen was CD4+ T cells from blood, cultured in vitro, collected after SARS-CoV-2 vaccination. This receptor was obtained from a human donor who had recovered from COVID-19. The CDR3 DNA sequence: TGCAGTGTCCGGACAGGGCCGAACACTGAAGCTTTCTTT. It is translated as CSVRTGPNTEAFF.